What follows is one T cell receptor beta chain and its context. TCR beta libraries were built with iRepertoire HTBI primers and Arm-PCR of CDR3 regions. TCRdb independently ran MiXCR on the multiplex PCR reads; one entry per CDR3 protein. Of about 310,000 distinct CDR3 sequences listed, roughly a fifth are singletons. The sample's time point: persistent/refractory GD, antithyroid drugs over 5 years with positive TRAb. The authors made the TCR library using RNA they extracted from PBMCs. The source of the sample is a study of regulatory T cells in long-lasting Graves disease. The CDR3 is made up of 15 amino acids. Trimming removed 0 bases from V and 5 bases from J, with 14 bases in between. Germline V gives CDR1 SGDLS, CDR2 YYNGEE.

This TCR derives from a female donor with Graves disease. The J gene is TRBJ2-5, the V gene TRBV9; maybe TRBD1 (6 bases). This sample comprised peripheral blood mononuclear cells (PBMCs), obtained when the disease was refractory, from a patient treated with antithyroid drugs. The CDR3 here is CASSVDGRGRETQYF. DNA for the CDR3: TGTGCCAGCAGCGTAGATGGCAGGGGCCGGGAGACCCAGTACTTC. Complete variable domain (other parts from reference TRBV9 and TRBJ2-5): DSGVTQTPKHLITATGQRVTLRCSPRSGDLSVYWYQQSLDQGLQFLIQYYNGEERAKGNILERFSAQQFPDLHSELNLSSLELGDSALYFCASSVDGRGRETQYFGPGTRLLVL.